A selection of T cell receptor beta chains follows, all from one sample in a study of response to subunit inactivated influenza vaccine. MiXCR, run by TCRdb on the RT-PCR reads, gives a single entry per CDR3 protein. The sample yields hundreds of thousands of distinct CDR3 sequences, about 25% seen once. The specimen comprised CD4+ T cells sorted from PBMCs, sampled roughly 5 days after vaccination. Receptor source: a man aged 45 to 65 who received an inactivated influenza vaccine. The CDR3 runs from the conserved cysteine through the conserved F or W. The order of the fields is V gene, J gene, CDR3 length, clone size, D gene, CDR3 protein, CDR3 DNA. D genes are given only for firm matches. Expanded clones are given a class, and other clones once, few, many or no size at all.

v_gene: TRBV6-5; j_gene: TRBJ2-1; len: 14; abundance: many; d_gene: TRBD1; CDR3aa: CASSYRGLDNEQFF; CDR3nt: TGTGCCAGCAGTTACAGGGGGCTGGACAATGAGCAGTTCTTC
v_gene: TRBV6-2/TRBV6-3; j_gene: TRBJ2-7; len: 15; abundance: once; d_gene: .; CDR3aa: CASSSLAQGYDEQYF; CDR3nt: TGTGCCAGCAGTTCCTTAGCCCAGGGATACGACGAGCAGTACTTC
v_gene: TRBV20-1; j_gene: TRBJ1-2; len: 13; abundance: .; d_gene: .; CDR3aa: CSASGGTNYGYTF; CDR3nt: TGCAGCGCTAGCGGGGGCACTAACTATGGCTACACCTTC
v_gene: TRBV7-2; j_gene: TRBJ2-7; len: 16; abundance: few; d_gene: TRBD1; CDR3aa: CASSLVLSDRGDEQYF; CDR3nt: TGTGCCAGCAGCTTAGTTTTATCGGACAGGGGCGACGAGCAGTACTTC
v_gene: TRBV4-2; j_gene: TRBJ2-1; len: 14; abundance: few; d_gene: .; CDR3aa: CASSWRVNYNEQFF; CDR3nt: TGTGCCAGCAGCTGGAGGGTTAACTACAATGAGCAGTTCTTC
v_gene: TRBV11-2; j_gene: TRBJ2-7; len: 12; abundance: .; d_gene: .; CDR3aa: CASSLQISEQYF; CDR3nt: TGTGCCAGCAGCTTACAAATAAGCGAGCAGTACTTC
v_gene: TRBV5-1; j_gene: TRBJ1-4; len: 14; abundance: .; d_gene: TRBD1; CDR3aa: CASSWTGSGEKLFF; CDR3nt: TGCGCCAGCAGCTGGACAGGGAGCGGTGAAAAACTGTTTTTT
v_gene: TRBV12-3/TRBV12-4; j_gene: TRBJ2-7; len: 13; abundance: many; d_gene: .; CDR3aa: CASSFSGSYEQYF; CDR3nt: TGTGCCAGCAGTTTCTCGGGTAGCTACGAGCAGTACTTC
v_gene: TRBV5-1; j_gene: TRBJ1-4; len: 16; abundance: few; d_gene: .; CDR3aa: CASSLSGRSSNEKLFF; CDR3nt: TGCGCCAGCAGCTTGAGCGGGCGATCGTCTAATGAAAAACTGTTTTTT
v_gene: TRBV4-1; j_gene: TRBJ2-3; len: 16; abundance: .; d_gene: .; CDR3aa: CASSRASRSSTDTQYF; CDR3nt: TGCGCCAGCAGCCGGGCTAGCAGATCTAGCACAGATACGCAGTATTTT
v_gene: TRBV7-9; j_gene: TRBJ2-7; len: 14; abundance: few; d_gene: TRBD2; CDR3aa: CASSPTGTNYEQYF; CDR3nt: TGTGCCAGCAGCCCAACCGGGACTAATTACGAGCAGTACTTC
v_gene: TRBV12-3/TRBV12-4; j_gene: TRBJ1-6; len: 13; abundance: .; d_gene: .; CDR3aa: CASSWGGTLPLHF; CDR3nt: TGTGCCAGCAGTTGGGGGGGGACACTACCCCTCCACTTT
v_gene: TRBV5-1; j_gene: TRBJ2-2; len: 19; abundance: few; d_gene: .; CDR3aa: CASSLAIGHRGIDTGELFF; CDR3nt: TGCGCCAGCAGCTTGGCTATAGGACACCGGGGGATAGACACCGGGGAGCTGTTTTTT
v_gene: TRBV29-1; j_gene: TRBJ2-1; len: 14; abundance: .; d_gene: TRBD2; CDR3aa: CSTGLAGGYNEQLF; CDR3nt: TGCAGCACGGGACTAGCGGGGGGTTACAATGAGCAGCTCTTC
v_gene: TRBV11-2; j_gene: TRBJ2-2; len: 18; abundance: few; d_gene: TRBD1; CDR3aa: CASSLNPGQGANTGELFF; CDR3nt: TGTGCCAGCAGCTTAAACCCAGGACAGGGGGCGAACACCGGGGAGCTGTTTTTT
v_gene: TRBV5-1; j_gene: TRBJ2-1; len: 12; abundance: .; d_gene: .; CDR3aa: CASRASYNEQFF; CDR3nt: TGCGCCAGCAGGGCTAGTTACAATGAGCAGTTCTTC
v_gene: TRBV7-2; j_gene: TRBJ2-7; len: 17; abundance: .; d_gene: .; CDR3aa: CASSLVGLGGGGYEQYF; CDR3nt: TGTGCCAGCAGCTTAGTGGGTCTGGGGGGCGGAGGCTACGAGCAGTACTTC